This entry describes one TCR beta chain. Study processing details: From reference gene primer amplification, estimates of nucleated cell counts were derived. TCRdb's copy holds only in-frame clones and misses some; the assay was immunoSEQ multiplex PCR. V and J calls and clone size are copied from that table; D and trimming were computed from the DNA. The data show under 85,000 clones, roughly 81% seen once. Trimming removed 6 bases from V and 7 bases from J, with 4 bases in between. CDR3 length: 11 residues. The germline CDR1 and CDR2 sequences are MNHEY and SVGAGI. These data belong to a study of blood T cell repertoires in COVID-19. Study-wide background: Specimens from acute and convalescent COVID-19 originated in the United States, Italy and Spain. Sample material is recorded as cDNA or gDNA derived from T cells, B-cell-depleted T cells, or PBMCs.

The chain couples TRBV6-5 to TRBJ1-6; no clear D gene. This clonotype was sampled from an elderly man with acute or convalescent COVID-19. Sequenced material: peripheral blood. The chain's CDR3 is CASRSNSPLHF. In DNA form, the CDR3 reads TGTGCCAGCAGGTCAAATTCACCCCTCCACTTT.